A single sample gave rise to the 29 T cell receptor beta chains below, sequenced in a study of identical twins. TCRdb reprocessed the 5' RACE reads via MiXCR and lists one record per CDR3 protein. The sample contains roughly 630,000 distinct CDR3 sequences, 7% to 7.5% of which appear only once. The data were also submitted as part of a second study, on yellow fever vaccine responses in identical twins.

The specimen was PBMCs. The receptors stem from a woman under 30 in good health.

In its sample, this clonotype was seen a few times. The chain uses TRBV6-5 and TRBJ2-2, with D maybe TRBD1 (6 bases). Trimming removed 1 base at V and 4 bases at J, with 19 bases between. Germline loops: CDR1 MNHEY, CDR2 SVGAGI. The CDR3 has 18 amino acids. CDR3 nucleotides: TGTGCCAGCAGTTACTTTTTCGACAGGCCACCCCCCACCGGGGAGCTGTTTTTT. Translating it yields CASSYFFDRPPPTGELFF.

This clonotype was seen only a few times. The CDR3 DNA follows: TGTGCCACCAGCAGATCTAGGATTACGCAGTATTTT. Translation: CATSRSRITQYF. J is TRBJ2-3 and V is TRBV15; D gene uncertain. From germline, CDR1 is LNHNV and CDR2 YYDKDF (reference sequence). CDR3 length: 12 residues. V lost 2 bases and J 8 bases, leaving 8 bases between the germline ends. Filled out from reference TRBV15 and TRBJ2-3, the complete variable domain reads DAMVIQNPRYQVTQFGKPVTLSCSQTLNHNVMYWYQQKSSQAPKLLFHYYDKDFNNEADTPDNFQSRRPNTSFCFLDIRSPGLGDTAMYLCATSRSRITQYFGPGTRLTVL.

The gene calls are TRBV6-1 and TRBJ1-1; D is undetermined. With 7 bases removed from V and 5 bases from J, the gap between germline ends came to 11 bases. Germline assignment: CDR1 MNHNS and CDR2 SASEGT. This CDR3 spans 12 amino acids. The CDR3 region has the DNA TGTGCCAGCAAGTCAGTAGAGACTGAAGCTTTCTTT. Translating it yields CASKSVETEAFF.

This chain connects TRBV11-2 to TRBJ2-5; D not certain. The CDR3 length is 15 residues. Looked up from germline, CDR1 is SGHAT and CDR2 is FQNNGV. The V end lost 0 bases, the J end lost 1 base, and 9 bases lay between the germline ends. The CDR3 loop is CASSLDRAGQETQYF. For the CDR3, the DNA is TGTGCCAGCAGCTTAGATAGGGCCGGCCAAGAGACCCAGTACTTC. The whole variable domain, filled in from reference TRBV11-2 and TRBJ2-5, reads EAGVAQSPRYKIIEKRQSVAFWCNPISGHATLYWYQQILGQGPKLLIQFQNNGVVDDSQLPKDRFSAERLKGVDSTLKIQPAKLEDSAVYLCASSLDRAGQETQYFGPGTRLLVL.

This clonotype was recorded only once. A read error is possible here, since a much larger clone lies one base away. CDR3 protein: CASSESTSNNEQFF. The CDR3 DNA sequence: TGTGCCAGCAGTGAATCTACTTCCAACAATGAGCAGTTCTTC. This rearrangement joins TRBV25-1 to TRBJ2-1, with D uncertain. V lost 1 base and J 5 bases, leaving 9 bases between the germline ends. The CDR3 runs 14 residues. The germline CDR1 and CDR2 sequences are MGHDK and SYGVNS.

This clonotype was seen a few times. The chain combines TRBV7-9 with TRBJ2-1; D unresolved. Germline loops: CDR1 SEHNR, CDR2 FQNEAQ (reference sequence). V lost 5 bases to trimming and J lost 2 bases, with 7 bases between them. The CDR3 extends over 13 amino acids. The CDR3 spells CASSVPAYNEQFF. As DNA, the CDR3 is TGTGCCAGCAGCGTCCCTGCCTACAATGAGCAGTTCTTC.

This clonotype showed up many times. The J gene is TRBJ2-3, the V gene TRBV24-1, with 8 bases matching TRBD2. CDR1 and CDR2 (germline): KGHDR, SFDVKD. The CDR3 length is 14 residues. Trimming took 7 bases from V and 5 from J; bases not matched to a gene: 7. This CDR3 reads CATSPGGVGDTQYF. Here the CDR3 DNA reads TGTGCCACCAGCCCGGGGGGGGTCGGAGATACGCAGTATTTT.

V usage is TRBV14 and J usage is TRBJ2-7, with 9 nucleotides matching TRBD1. Germline trimming cut 4 bases from V and 3 bases from J; bases unmatched to any gene: 7. This CDR3 contains 15 residues. Germline V gene sequence: CDR1 SGHDN, CDR2 FVKESK. CDR3 sequence: CASSRGQGIFYEQYF. DNA of the CDR3: TGTGCCAGCAGCCGCGGACAGGGGATTTTCTACGAGCAGTACTTC.

Comment on this clonotype: Relative to the germline gene, one junction end is altered; a read error may explain this. The chain recombines TRBV3-1 with TRBJ2-7; 13 bases map to TRBD2. This CDR3 is 14 amino acids long. Per the germline V gene, CDR1 is LGHDT and CDR2 is YNNKEL (reference sequence). The CDR3 loop reads CASSPGLAGYERYF. The CDR3 DNA follows: TGTGCCAGCAGCCCGGGACTAGCGGGATACGAGCGGTACTTC.

The chain carries TRBV10-3 and TRBJ2-1; 7 nucleotides line up with TRBD1. The trim removed 8 bases at V and 7 bases at J, leaving 14 bases unmatched. The length of the CDR3 is 15 residues. Germline V CDR1 and CDR2: ENHRY, SYGVKD. The CDR3 bases are TGTGCCATCTCCACTGGACAGGCCACGGGGAATGAGCAGTTCTTC. This codes for CAISTGQATGNEQFF.

This clonotype occurred a few times. This chain uses TRBV6-5 with TRBJ1-2; D ambiguous. Germline V gives CDR1 MNHEY, CDR2 SVGAGI. V was clipped by 2 bases and J by 2 bases, with 9 bases between them. The CDR3 runs to 14 residues. This CDR3 reads CASSYRRGNYGYTF. The CDR3 nucleotides read TGTGCCAGCAGTTACCGGCGGGGAAACTATGGCTACACCTTC.

V gene TRBV6-1 combines with J gene TRBJ2-1, with D possibly being TRBD2 (6 bases). Germline V gives CDR1 MNHNS, CDR2 SASEGT. This CDR3 is 14 amino acids long. The V end lost 7 bases, the J end lost 10 bases, and 20 bases lay between the germline ends. The CDR3 loop is CASIRGNLAEEQFF. CDR3 bases: TGTGCCAGCATCCGCGGGAACCTCGCCGAGGAGCAGTTCTTC.

This clonotype was observed many times. V and J are TRBV4-2 and TRBJ1-2; no clear D. Germline CDR1 is LGHNA and CDR2 is YNFKEQ. The V and J ends lost 0 bases and 5 bases respectively, with 10 bases between them. The CDR3 is 14 residues long. In DNA form, the CDR3 reads TGTGCCAGCAGCCAAGAGGCGGCCTATTATGGCTACACCTTC. It yields the protein CASSQEAAYYGYTF.

This clonotype came up a few times. CDR3 residues: CASSQDGGGRRPQHF. The DNA of the CDR3 is TGTGCCAGCAGCCAAGATGGTGGCGGCCGTCGGCCCCAGCATTTT. The rearrangement joins TRBV3-1 to TRBJ1-5; D gene unclear. Germline CDR1 LGHDT, CDR2 YNNKEL (reference sequence). The CDR3 extends over 15 amino acids. Trimming removed 0 bases from V and 9 bases from J, with 15 bases in between.

V and J are TRBV29-1 and TRBJ1-1; 9 bases line up with TRBD1. Germline trimming cut 5 bases from V and 2 bases from J; bases unmatched to any gene: 9. Germline loops: CDR1 SQVTM, CDR2 ANQGSEA. This CDR3 is 15 amino acids long. CDR3 in amino acids: CSVTGTGSSNTEAFF. The CDR3 DNA sequence: TGCAGCGTTACCGGGACAGGGAGCTCCAACACTGAAGCTTTCTTT.

As concerns this clonotype: A read error may be the cause here, since a much bigger clone is one base away. This sequence joins TRBV7-8 and TRBJ1-5; no firm D call. Germline loops: CDR1 SGHVS, CDR2 FQNEAQ. This CDR3 has 14 residues. With 8 bases removed from V and 6 bases from J, the gap between germline ends came to 17 bases. The CDR3 region is CASRPGKGVQPQHF. In DNA, the CDR3 is TGTGCCAGCCGTCCGGGGAAGGGAGTTCAGCCCCAGCATTTT.

This clonotype was counted a few times. J is TRBJ1-1 and V is TRBV3-1; TRBD1 matches 7 bases. This CDR3 contains 13 residues. The trim removed 6 bases at V and 8 bases at J, leaving 9 bases unmatched. Germline V CDR1 and CDR2: LGHDT, YNNKEL (reference sequence). CDR3 sequence (DNA): TGTGCCAGCAGGAGAGACAGGGACGGGGAAGCTTTCTTT. Translating it yields CASRRDRDGEAFF.

This clonotype was seen more than once but under ten times. The CDR3 protein is CASSLGASGGHTDTQYF. The CDR3 region has the DNA TGTGCCAGCAGCTTAGGGGCCAGCGGGGGCCACACAGATACGCAGTATTTT. The genes are TRBV7-6 and TRBJ2-3; 8 positions match TRBD2. The germline gives CDR1 SGHVS, CDR2 FNYEAQ. The CDR3 spans 17 residues. V lost 1 base to trimming and J lost 2 bases; unmatched junction nucleotides: 8.

This clonotype turned up a few times. The rearrangement links TRBV10-1 to TRBJ2-5, with a tentative D call TRBD1 (6 bases). The CDR3 is made up of 14 amino acids. V lost 3 bases and J 2 bases, leaving 10 bases between the germline ends. Germline values: CDR1 WNHNN, CDR2 SYGVQD (reference sequence). The CDR3 DNA is TGCGCCAGCAGTGATTTGACAGGACAAGAGACCCAGTACTTC. Translating gives CASSDLTGQETQYF.

The rearrangement links TRBV18 to TRBJ2-7, with D perhaps matching TRBD1 (6 bases). The V and J ends lost 2 bases and 3 bases respectively, with 17 bases between them. Germline V gene data show CDR1 as KGHSH and CDR2 as LQKENI. CDR3 length: 16 amino acids. The CDR3 region is CASSPVQGTLDYEQYF. CDR3 bases: TGTGCCAGCTCACCAGTACAGGGAACATTGGACTACGAGCAGTACTTC.

This clonotype has only a few counts. The chain employs TRBV27 and TRBJ2-2; 13 positions match TRBD2. Germline CDR1 and CDR2: MNHEY and SMNVEV (reference sequence). V lost 5 bases and J lost 6; bases outside the gene matches: 9. The CDR3 runs 17 residues. The CDR3 DNA is TGTGCCAGCAGTCCCCTAACTAGCGGGGGGGCTTCCGGGGAGCTGTTTTTT. The encoded protein is CASSPLTSGGASGELFF.

This clonotype was seen repeatedly, ten times or more. The chain is built from TRBV12-3 or TRBV12-4 and TRBJ2-5; tentatively, D is TRBD1 (5 bases). Trimming left V 3 bases short and J 2 bases short, with 10 bases between. This CDR3 has 14 residues. The CDR3 spells CASSFRQQQETQYF. In DNA, the CDR3 is TGTGCCAGCAGTTTTCGACAGCAACAAGAGACCCAGTACTTC.

The sample holds many counts of this clonotype. This chain connects TRBV12-3 or TRBV12-4 to TRBJ1-3; D unclear. This CDR3 has 14 amino acids. V lost 3 bases, J lost 1 base, and 7 bases lay in between. The CDR3 sequence: CASSFRGSGNTIYF. The CDR3 nucleotides read TGTGCCAGCAGTTTTCGGGGTTCTGGAAACACCATATATTTT.

The genes are TRBV6-1 and TRBJ1-3; D ambiguous. CDR1 MNHNS and CDR2 SASEGT come from the germline V gene. This CDR3 has 14 amino acids. The V end was cut by 2 bases, the J end by 1 base, with 6 bases between. This CDR3 is CASSETVSGNTIYF. CDR3 bases: TGTGCCAGCAGTGAAACCGTTTCTGGAAACACCATATATTTT.

This clonotype occurred many times. This sequence joins TRBV3-1 and TRBJ2-2, with D unresolved. Trimming cost V 3 bases and J 6 bases, with 14 bases left between them. Looked up from germline, CDR1 is LGHDT and CDR2 is YNNKEL (reference sequence). CDR3 length: 15 residues. CDR3 nucleotide sequence: TGTGCCAGCAGCCAGGTGGTTGGAGTTCCCGGGGAGCTGTTTTTT. Encoded protein: CASSQVVGVPGELFF.

The chain joins TRBV12-3 or TRBV12-4 to TRBJ1-2; the D gene is possibly TRBD1 (5 bases). V lost 6 bases to trimming and J lost 8 bases, with 19 bases between them. This CDR3 has 14 amino acids. The CDR3 region has the DNA TGTGCCAGCAGCCGGGACGCCAAAAAGGGAGGCTACACCTTC. The encoded protein is CASSRDAKKGGYTF.

This clonotype occurred a few times. This CDR3 reads CSARVSGQSYNEQFF. The CDR3 DNA reads TGCAGTGCTAGAGTGAGCGGCCAGTCCTACAATGAGCAGTTCTTC. The V gene is TRBV20-1, the J gene TRBJ2-1; a weak D match, TRBD2 (5 bases). In germline, CDR1 is DFQATT, CDR2 SNEGSKA (reference sequence). CDR3 size: 15 residues. Trimming took 1 base from V and 1 from J, leaving 11 bases between them.

The chain couples TRBV10-3 to TRBJ1-3; D is ambiguous. The germline V gene encodes CDR1 ENHRY and CDR2 SYGVKD. The ends were cut back, 0 bases at V and 0 bases at J, with 6 bases in the middle. CDR3 length: 15 amino acids. CDR3: CAISESGNSGNTIYF. DNA of the CDR3: TGTGCCATCAGTGAGTCGGGAAACTCTGGAAACACCATATATTTT.

The CDR3 bases are TGTGCCAGCAGTTTAATCTTCGGACCTCAGCCCCAGCATTTT. This encodes CASSLIFGPQPQHF. This chain uses TRBV12-3 or TRBV12-4 with TRBJ1-5; D is unclear. The CDR3 is made up of 14 amino acids. V lost 2 bases and J lost 6, with 11 bases in between.